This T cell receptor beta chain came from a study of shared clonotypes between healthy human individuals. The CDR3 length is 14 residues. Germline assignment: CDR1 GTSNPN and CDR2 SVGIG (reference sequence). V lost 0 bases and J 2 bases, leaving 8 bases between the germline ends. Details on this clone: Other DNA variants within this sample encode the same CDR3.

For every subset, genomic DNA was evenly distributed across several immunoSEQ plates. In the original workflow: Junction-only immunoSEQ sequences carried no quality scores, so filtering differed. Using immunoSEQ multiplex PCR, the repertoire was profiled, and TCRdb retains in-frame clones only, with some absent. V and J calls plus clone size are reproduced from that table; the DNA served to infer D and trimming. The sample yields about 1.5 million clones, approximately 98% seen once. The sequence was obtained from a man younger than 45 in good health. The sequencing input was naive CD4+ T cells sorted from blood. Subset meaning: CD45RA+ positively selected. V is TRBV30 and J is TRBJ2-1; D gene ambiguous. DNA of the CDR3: TGTGCCTGGAGTGTTAGGGCAGCCTACAATGAGCAGTTCTTC. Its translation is CAWSVRAAYNEQFF.